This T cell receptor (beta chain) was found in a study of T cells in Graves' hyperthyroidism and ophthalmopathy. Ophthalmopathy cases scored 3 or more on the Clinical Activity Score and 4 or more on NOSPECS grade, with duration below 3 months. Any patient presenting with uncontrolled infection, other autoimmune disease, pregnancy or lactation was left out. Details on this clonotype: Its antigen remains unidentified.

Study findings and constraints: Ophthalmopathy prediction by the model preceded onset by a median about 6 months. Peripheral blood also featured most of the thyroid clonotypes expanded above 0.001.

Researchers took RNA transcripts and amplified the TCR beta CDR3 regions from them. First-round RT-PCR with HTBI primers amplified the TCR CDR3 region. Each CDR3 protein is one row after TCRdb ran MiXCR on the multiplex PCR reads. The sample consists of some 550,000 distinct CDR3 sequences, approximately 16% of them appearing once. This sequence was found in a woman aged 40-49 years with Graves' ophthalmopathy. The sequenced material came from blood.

The CDR3 here is CSAILTGDYGYTF. As DNA, the CDR3 is TGCAGTGCTATCCTGACAGGGGACTATGGCTACACCTTC. The V and J genes are TRBV20-1 and TRBJ1-2, with 8 bases lining up with TRBD1. The CDR3 has 13 residues. V lost 4 bases and J lost 3; bases outside the gene matches: 4. Germline V gene sequence: CDR1 DFQATT, CDR2 SNEGSKA (reference sequence).